This T cell receptor beta chain was captured by sequencing in a study of cytomegalovirus exposure and HLA in healthy donors. Looked up from germline, CDR1 is SGHRS and CDR2 is YFSETQ. The CDR3 sequence is 17 residues long. V was clipped by 2 bases and J by 5 bases; unmatched bases: 10. Primers included in the PCR were 60 Vbeta and 13 Jbeta primers. The table came from immunoSEQ multiplex PCR; TCRdb's copy has only in-frame clones and leaves some out. Among about 200,000 clones listed, about 80% were seen once. The chain combines TRBV5-1 with TRBJ1-6; 7 bases align to TRBD1. The clonotype was recovered from a woman in her 30s in good health and CMV-seropositive. The material sequenced was PBMCs. The DNA for the CDR3 is TGCGCCAGCAGCTTTACGACAGGGCGTGGGGATAATTCACCCCTCCACTTT. Residues: CASSFTTGRGDNSPLHF.